The clone carrying this T cell receptor beta chain was counted between two and nine times. Its antigen is unidentified. The data are from a study of blood T cells in healthy people across ages. Study-wide results and caveats: As age increased, TCR beta diversity per million T cells fell in a roughly linear fashion.

CDR3 size: 14 residues. Germline-derived CDR1 and CDR2 are MNHEY and SVGEGT. Deletions cut 4 bases from V and 1 base from J, with 10 bases between. Primed by a sample-barcoded 5' primer and a J-beta primer mix, a second PCR proceeded for about 6 to 11 cycles. From each sample, at least 3 million paired-end reads containing CDR3 were obtained. MiXCR was run by TCRdb on the 5' RACE reads, yielding one entry per CDR3 protein. The sample lists about 680,000 distinct CDR3 sequences; around half were seen once. Each sample yielded at least 6 million isolated PBMCs. Sequenced sample: blood. This chain joins TRBV6-2 or TRBV6-3 and TRBJ1-1; D remains ambiguous. The sequence was obtained from a woman aged 55 to 70 in good health. DNA for the CDR3: TGTGCCAGCAGTTGGTCGCTTCAGAACACTGAAGCTTTCTTT. As protein: CASSWSLQNTEAFF.